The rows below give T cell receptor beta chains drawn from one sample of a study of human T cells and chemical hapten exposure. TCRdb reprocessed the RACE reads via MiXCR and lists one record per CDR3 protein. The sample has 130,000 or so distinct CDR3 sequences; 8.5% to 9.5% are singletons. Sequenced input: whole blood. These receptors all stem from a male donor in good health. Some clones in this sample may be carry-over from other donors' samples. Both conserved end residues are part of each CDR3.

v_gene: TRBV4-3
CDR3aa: CASSQDSRSGGTEAFF

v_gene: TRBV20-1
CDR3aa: CSAAGVSNYGYTF

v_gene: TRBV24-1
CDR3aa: CATSDEGLGQYF

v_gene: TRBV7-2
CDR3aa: CASSSGGSGGQGTQYF

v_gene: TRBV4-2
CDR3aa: CASSPRLAGGLVEDTQYF

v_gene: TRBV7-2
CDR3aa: CASTVFEGRETQYF

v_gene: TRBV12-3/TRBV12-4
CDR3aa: CASSPTGTNQPQHF

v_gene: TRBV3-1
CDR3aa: CASSQDGASENAKNIQYF

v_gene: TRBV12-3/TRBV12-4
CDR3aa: CASSLGLRGHYGYTF

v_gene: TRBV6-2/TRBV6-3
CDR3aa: CASSYPRGGLAGEETQYF

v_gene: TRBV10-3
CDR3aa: CAISESWQGTTYEQYF

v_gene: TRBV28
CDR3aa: CASSGTESTTGELFF

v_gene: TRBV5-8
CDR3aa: CASSTGQGSETQYF

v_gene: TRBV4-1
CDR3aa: CASSQVGVGAFF

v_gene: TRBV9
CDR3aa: CASSVEASDLYEQYF

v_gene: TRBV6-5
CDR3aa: CASTGRQGRYGYTF

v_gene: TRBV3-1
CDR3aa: CASSQGGSLVSEAFF

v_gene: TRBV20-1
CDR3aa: CSARGSGNGEQFF

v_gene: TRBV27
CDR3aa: CASSYRASTEAFF

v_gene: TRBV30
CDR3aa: CAWRRGLDGDTQYF

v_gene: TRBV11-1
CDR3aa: CASSLSGQHTEAFF

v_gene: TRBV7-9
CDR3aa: CASSLEVEAEQYF

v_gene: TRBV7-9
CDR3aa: CASSVGTAGNSPLHF

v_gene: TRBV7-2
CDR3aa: CASSRWTGGIGELFF

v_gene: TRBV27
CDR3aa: CASSSPGQVTGELFF

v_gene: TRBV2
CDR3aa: CASSKGQGETQYF

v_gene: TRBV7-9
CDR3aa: CASSLETARELFF

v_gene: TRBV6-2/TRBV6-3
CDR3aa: CASSYIKDRGRMNTEAFF

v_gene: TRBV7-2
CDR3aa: CASSLGMGPANEKLFF

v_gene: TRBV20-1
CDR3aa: CSARGGQGRPDTQYF

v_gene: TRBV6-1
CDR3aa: CASSWRVDSYEQYF

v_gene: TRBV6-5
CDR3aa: CASRSRTGASIEQYF

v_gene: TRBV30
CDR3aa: CAWRSETGESDTQYF

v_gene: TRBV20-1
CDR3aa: CSAREKGPIPLHF

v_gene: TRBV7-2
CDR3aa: CASSGETVTNQPQHF

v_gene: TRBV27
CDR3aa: CASSPRLAYNEQFF

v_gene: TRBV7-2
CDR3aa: CASSLVGGNNQPQHF

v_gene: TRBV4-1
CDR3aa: CASSQDSSGIPYEQYF

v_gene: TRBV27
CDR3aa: CASSLWGEETQYF

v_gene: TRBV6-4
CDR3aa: CASSRDGASDQPQHF

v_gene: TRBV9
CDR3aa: CASSVGGTDELYF

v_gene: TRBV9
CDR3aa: CASSYTSSYEQYF

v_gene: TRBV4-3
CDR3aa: CASSQERGLYEQYF

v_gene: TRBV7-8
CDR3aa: CASSLESVRGQPYEQYF

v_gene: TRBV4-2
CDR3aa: CASSQEGQGAYTIYF

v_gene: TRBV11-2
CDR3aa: CASRGGSLNEQFF

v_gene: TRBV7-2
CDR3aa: CASDLVSGSGGEQFF

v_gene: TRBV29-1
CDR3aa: CSGGDISYEQYF

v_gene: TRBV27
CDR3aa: CASSLSPLRTDTEAFF

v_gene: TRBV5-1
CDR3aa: CASSLPKGSGNEKLFF

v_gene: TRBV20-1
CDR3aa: CSARDMGLAGYEQFF

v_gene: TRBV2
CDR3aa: CASSEDRTTGELFF

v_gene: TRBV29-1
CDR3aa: CSALGHLQETQYF